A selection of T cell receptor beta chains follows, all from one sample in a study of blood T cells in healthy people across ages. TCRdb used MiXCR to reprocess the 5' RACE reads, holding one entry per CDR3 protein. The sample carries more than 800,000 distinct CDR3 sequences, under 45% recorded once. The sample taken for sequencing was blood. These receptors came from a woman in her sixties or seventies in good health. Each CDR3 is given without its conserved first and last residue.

CDR3: SARGGAGNPYYEQY
J: -
V: TRBV20-1

CDR3: ASSLDGTDNSPLH
J: TRBJ1-6
V: TRBV7-2

CDR3: ATASGQGSYGYT
J: TRBJ1-2
V: TRBV5-1

CDR3: ASSLNPGLAGHEQF
J: TRBJ2-1
V: TRBV5-5

CDR3: ASSYGQGAGRETQY
J: -
V: TRBV6-2/TRBV6-3

CDR3: ASSEQGGRTHEQY
J: TRBJ2-7
V: TRBV2

CDR3: ASRALLAGYNEQF
J: TRBJ2-1
V: TRBV5-1

CDR3: ASSQVLGSYNSPLH
J: TRBJ1-6
V: TRBV13

CDR3: ASSPPVVHTSRNEQF
J: TRBJ2-1
V: TRBV25-1

CDR3: ASSSPSETGRRTYGYT
J: TRBJ1-2
V: TRBV7-8

CDR3: ASSGTGGSGANVLT
J: TRBJ2-6
V: TRBV2

CDR3: SARSLGDTADEQY
J: -
V: TRBV20-1